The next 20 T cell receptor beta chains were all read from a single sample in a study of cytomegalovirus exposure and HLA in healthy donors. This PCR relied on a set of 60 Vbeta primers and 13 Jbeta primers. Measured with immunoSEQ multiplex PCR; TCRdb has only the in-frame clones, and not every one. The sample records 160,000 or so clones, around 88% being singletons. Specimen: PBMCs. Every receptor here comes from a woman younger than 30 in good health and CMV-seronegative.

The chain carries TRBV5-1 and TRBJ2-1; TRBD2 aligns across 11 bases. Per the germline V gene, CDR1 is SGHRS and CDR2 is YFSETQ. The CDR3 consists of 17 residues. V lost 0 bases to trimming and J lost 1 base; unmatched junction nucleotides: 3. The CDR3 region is CASSLEGTSGSYNEQFF. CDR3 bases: TGCGCCAGCAGCTTGGAGGGGACTAGCGGATCCTACAATGAGCAGTTCTTC.

The CDR3: CASSLYGNTEAFF. CDR3 bases: TGTGCCAGCAGCTTATATGGCAACACTGAAGCTTTCTTT. V is TRBV7-2 and J is TRBJ1-1; D uncertain. Trimming pared 2 bases from V and 2 bases from J, leaving 6 bases between. This CDR3 region has 13 residues. Germline CDR1 is SGHTA and CDR2 is FQGNSA.

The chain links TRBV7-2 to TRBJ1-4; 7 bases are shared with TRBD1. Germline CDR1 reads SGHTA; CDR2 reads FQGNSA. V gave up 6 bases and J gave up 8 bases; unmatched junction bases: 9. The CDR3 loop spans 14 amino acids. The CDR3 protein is CASRLHQGGEKLFF. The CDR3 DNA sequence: TGTGCCAGCAGGTTGCACCAGGGGGGCGAAAAACTGTTTTTT. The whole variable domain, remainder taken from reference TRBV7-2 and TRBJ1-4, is GAGVSQSPSNKVTEKGKDVELRCDPISGHTALYWYRQSLGQGLEFLIYFQGNSAPDKSGLPSDRFSAERTGGSVSTLTIQRTQQEDSAVYLCASRLHQGGEKLFFGSGTQLSVL.

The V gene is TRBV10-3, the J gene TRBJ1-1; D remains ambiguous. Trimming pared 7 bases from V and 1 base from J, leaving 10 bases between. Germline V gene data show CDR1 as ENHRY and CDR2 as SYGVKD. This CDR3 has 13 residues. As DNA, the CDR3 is TGTGCCATCAACCTCTCAGAGAACACTGAAGCTTTCTTT. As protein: CAINLSENTEAFF.

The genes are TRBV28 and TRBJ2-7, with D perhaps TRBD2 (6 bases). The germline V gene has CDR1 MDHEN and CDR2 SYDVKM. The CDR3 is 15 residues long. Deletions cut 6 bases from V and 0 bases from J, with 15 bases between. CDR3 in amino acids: CASREGPDYSYEQYF. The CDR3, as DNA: TGTGCCAGCAGGGAGGGCCCAGACTACTCCTACGAGCAGTACTTC.

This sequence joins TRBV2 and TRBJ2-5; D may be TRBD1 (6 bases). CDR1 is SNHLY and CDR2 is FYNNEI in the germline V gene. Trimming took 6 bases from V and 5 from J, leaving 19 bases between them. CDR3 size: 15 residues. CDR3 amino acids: CASRVVGGPGETQYF. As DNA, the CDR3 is TGTGCCAGCAGGGTGGTTGGGGGCCCCGGGGAGACCCAGTACTTC.

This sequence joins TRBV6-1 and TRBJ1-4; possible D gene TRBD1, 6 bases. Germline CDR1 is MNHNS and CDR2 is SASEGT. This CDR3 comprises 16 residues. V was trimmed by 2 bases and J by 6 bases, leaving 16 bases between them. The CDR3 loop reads CASSEIQGRGHEKLFF. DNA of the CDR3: TGTGCCAGCAGTGAAATACAGGGACGAGGGCATGAAAAACTGTTTTTT.

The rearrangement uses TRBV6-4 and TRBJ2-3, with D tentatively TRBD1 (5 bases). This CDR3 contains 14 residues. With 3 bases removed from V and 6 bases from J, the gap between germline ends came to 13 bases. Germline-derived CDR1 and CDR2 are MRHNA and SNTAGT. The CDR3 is CASSEGVGADTQYF. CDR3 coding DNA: TGTGCCAGCAGTGAAGGGGTAGGGGCGGATACGCAGTATTTT.

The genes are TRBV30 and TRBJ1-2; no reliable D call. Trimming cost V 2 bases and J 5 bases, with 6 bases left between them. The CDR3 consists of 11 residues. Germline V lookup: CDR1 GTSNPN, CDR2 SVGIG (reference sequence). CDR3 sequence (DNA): TGTGCCTGGAGTCTAATATATGGCTACACCTTC. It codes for CAWSLIYGYTF.

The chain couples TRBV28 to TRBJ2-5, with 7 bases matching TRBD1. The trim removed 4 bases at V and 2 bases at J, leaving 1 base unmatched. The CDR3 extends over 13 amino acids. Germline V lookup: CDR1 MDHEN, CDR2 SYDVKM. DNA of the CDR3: TGTGCCAGCAGTTCCAGGGGGCAAGAGACCCAGTACTTC. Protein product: CASSSRGQETQYF.

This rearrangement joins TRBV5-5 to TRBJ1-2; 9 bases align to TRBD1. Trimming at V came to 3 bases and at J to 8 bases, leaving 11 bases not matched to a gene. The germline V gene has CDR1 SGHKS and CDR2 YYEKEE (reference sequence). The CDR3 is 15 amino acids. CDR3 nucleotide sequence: TGTGCCAGCAGCTGGGCTACAGGGGGCGGCAGCGGCTACACCTTC. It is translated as CASSWATGGGSGYTF.

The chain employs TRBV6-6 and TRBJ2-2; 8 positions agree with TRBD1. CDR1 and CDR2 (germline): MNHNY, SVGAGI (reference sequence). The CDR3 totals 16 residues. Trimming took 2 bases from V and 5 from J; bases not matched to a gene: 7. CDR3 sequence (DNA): TGTGCCAGCAGTTACCTTGGACAGGGTGGAACCGGGGAGCTGTTTTTT. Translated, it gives CASSYLGQGGTGELFF.

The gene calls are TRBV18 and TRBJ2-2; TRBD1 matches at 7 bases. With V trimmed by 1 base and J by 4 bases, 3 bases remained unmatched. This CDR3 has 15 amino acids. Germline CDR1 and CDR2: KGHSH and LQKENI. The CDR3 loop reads CASSPRDRLTGELFF. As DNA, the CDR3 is TGTGCCAGCTCACCACGGGACAGACTCACCGGGGAGCTGTTTTTT.

The CDR3 region is CASSVVAGQYGYTF. DNA of the CDR3: TGTGCCAGCAGCGTAGTCGCAGGACAATATGGCTACACCTTC. The chain employs TRBV9 and TRBJ1-2, with D possibly being TRBD1 (5 bases). CDR3 length: 14 amino acids. Germline CDR1 is SGDLS and CDR2 is YYNGEE. Trimming removed 0 bases from V and 5 bases from J, with 11 bases in between. Based on the CDR3 plus reference TRBV9 and TRBJ1-2, the full variable domain is DSGVTQTPKHLITATGQRVTLRCSPRSGDLSVYWYQQSLDQGLQFLIQYYNGEERAKGNILERFSAQQFPDLHSELNLSSLELGDSALYFCASSVVAGQYGYTFGSGTRLTVV.

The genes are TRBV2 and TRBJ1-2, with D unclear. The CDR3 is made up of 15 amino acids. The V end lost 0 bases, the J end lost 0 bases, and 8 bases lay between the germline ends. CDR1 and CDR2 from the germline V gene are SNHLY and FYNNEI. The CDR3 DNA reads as TGTGCCAGCAGTGAAGCGCTAGCAGCTAACTATGGCTACACCTTC. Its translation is CASSEALAANYGYTF. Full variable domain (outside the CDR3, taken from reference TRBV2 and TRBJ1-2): EPEVTQTPSHQVTQMGQEVILRCVPISNHLYFYWYRQILGQKVEFLVSFYNNEISEKSEIFDDQFSVERPDGSNFTLKIRSTKLEDSAMYFCASSEALAANYGYTFGSGTRLTVV.

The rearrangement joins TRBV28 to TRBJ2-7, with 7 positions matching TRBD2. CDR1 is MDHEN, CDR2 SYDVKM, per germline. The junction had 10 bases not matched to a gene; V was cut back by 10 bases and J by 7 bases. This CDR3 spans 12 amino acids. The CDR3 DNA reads TGTGCCACCGGGAGGTTGGCACGTGAGCAGTACTTC. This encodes CATGRLAREQYF. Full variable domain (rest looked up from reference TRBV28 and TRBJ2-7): DVKVTQSSRYLVKRTGEKVFLECVQDMDHENMFWYRQDPGLGLRLIYFSYDVKMKEKGDIPEGYSVSREKKERFSLILESASTNQTSMYLCATGRLAREQYFGPGTRLTVT.

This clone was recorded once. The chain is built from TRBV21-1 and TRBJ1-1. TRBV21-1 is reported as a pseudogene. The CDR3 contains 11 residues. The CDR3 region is CASSTVSEAFF. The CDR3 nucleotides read TGTGCCAGCAGCACGGTGTCTGAAGCTTTCTTT.

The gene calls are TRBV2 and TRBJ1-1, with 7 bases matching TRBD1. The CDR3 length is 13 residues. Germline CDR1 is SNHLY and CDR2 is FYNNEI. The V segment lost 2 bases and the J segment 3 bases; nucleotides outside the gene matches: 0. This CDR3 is CASSETGDTEAFF. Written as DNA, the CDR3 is TGTGCCAGCAGTGAAACAGGGGACACTGAAGCTTTCTTT.

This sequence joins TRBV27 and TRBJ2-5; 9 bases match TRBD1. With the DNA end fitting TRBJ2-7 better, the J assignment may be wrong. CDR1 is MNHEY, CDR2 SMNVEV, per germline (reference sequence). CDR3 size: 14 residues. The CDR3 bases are TGTGCCAGCAGTAAACAGGGGGCGTCCTACGAGCAGTACTTC. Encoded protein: CASSKQGASYEQYF.

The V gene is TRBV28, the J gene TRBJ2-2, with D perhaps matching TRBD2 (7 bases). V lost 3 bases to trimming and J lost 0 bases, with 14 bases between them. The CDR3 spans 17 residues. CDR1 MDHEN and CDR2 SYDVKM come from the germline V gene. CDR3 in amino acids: CASSFRGGGSNTGELFF. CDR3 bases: TGTGCCAGCAGTTTTAGGGGCGGGGGCTCGAACACCGGGGAGCTGTTTTTT.